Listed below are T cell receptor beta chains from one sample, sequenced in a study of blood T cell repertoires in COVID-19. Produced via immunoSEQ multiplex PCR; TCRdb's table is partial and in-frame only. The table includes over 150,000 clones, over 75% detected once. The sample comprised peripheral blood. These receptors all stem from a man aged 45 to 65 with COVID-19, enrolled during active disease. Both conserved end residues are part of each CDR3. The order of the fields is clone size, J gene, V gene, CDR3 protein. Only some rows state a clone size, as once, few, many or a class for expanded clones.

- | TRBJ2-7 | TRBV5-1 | CASSSDAGSSYEQYF
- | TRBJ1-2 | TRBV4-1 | CASSQGSGGSLNYGYTF
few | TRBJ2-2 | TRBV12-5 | CASGPGTGELFF
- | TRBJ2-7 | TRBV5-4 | CASRMGQGYEQYF
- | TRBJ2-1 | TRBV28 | CASSGRGAGYNEQFF
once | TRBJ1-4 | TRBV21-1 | CASSEHRGPEKLFF
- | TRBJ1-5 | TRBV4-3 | CASSQGRDQPQHF
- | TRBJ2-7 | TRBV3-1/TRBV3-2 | CASSSGQGAYEQYF
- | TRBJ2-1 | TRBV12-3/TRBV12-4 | CASSFLTAGEQFF
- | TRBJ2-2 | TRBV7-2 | CASSPRLERAGELFF
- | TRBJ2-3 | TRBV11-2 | CASSLGGNTDTQYF
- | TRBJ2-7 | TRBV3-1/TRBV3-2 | CASSRDRASYEQYF
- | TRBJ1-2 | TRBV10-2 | CASNSGGSNYGYTF
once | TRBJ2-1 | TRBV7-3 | CASSQRTSGRLDEQFF
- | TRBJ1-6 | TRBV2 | CASSQQGASSPLHF
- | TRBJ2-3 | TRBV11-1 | CASSLRSGGSTDTQYF
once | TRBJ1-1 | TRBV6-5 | CASSPRGATEAFF
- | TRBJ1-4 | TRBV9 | CASSKDRGTNEKLFF
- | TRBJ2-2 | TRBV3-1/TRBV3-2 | CASSRLDAGELFF
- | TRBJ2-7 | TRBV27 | CASSLGRGLPYEQYF
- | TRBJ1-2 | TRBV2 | CASSSGGDGYTF
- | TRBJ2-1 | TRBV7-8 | CASSSDRQTEQFF
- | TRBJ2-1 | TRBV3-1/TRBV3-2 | CASSLTAESSYNEQFF
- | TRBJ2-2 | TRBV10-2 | CASSESGTSGTTANTGELFF
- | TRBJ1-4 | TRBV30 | CAWNPQGNEKLFF
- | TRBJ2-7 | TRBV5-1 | CASSRLGTGLYEQYF
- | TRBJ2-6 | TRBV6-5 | CASSSSGLPGANVLTF
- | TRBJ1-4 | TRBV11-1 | CASSRGGQGEKKLFF
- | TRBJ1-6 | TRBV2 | CASSTQGGVNSPLHF
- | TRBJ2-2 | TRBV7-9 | CASSPEAGRNGELFF
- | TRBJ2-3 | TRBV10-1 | CASRGGGPTDTQYF
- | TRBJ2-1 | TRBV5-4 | CASSLGMAESSYNEQFF
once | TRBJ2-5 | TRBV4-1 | CASSQGVVAGNQETQYF
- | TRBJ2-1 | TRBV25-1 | CASSELLAVNNEQFF
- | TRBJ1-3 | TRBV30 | CAWIQGTIYF
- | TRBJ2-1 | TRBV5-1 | CASSLTPGQRYNEQFF
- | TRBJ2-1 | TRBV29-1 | CSVESPAGGRLNEQFF
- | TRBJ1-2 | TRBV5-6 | CASSLVGGGYTF
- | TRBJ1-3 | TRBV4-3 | CASSQDGGRLLSGNTIYF
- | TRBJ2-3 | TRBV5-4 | CASSLQTRIEDTQYF
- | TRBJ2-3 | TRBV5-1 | CASSRAGTSGTRTDTQYF
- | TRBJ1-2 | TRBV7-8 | CASSPLQEPYGYTF
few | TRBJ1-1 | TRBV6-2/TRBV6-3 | CASSDQQGINTEAFF
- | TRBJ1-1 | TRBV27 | CASGVTSNTEAFF
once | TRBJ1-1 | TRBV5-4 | CASSFGRGGQANTEAFF
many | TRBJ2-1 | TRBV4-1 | CASSTRGLAGDNEQFF